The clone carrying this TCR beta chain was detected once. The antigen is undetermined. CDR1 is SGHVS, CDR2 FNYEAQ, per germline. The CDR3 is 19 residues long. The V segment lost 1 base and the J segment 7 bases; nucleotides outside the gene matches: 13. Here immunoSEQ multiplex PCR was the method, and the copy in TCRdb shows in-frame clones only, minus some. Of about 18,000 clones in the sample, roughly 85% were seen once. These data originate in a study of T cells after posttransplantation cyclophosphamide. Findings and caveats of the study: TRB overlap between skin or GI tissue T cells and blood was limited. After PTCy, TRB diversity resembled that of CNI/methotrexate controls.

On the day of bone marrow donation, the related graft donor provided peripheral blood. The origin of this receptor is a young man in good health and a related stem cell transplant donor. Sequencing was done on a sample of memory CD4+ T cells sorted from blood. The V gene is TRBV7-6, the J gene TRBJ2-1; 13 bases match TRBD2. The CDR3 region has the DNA TGTGCCAGCAGCTTAGAAAGACTAGCGGGGGGCCTTTTTGGGAATGAGCAGTTCTTC. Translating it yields CASSLERLAGGLFGNEQFF. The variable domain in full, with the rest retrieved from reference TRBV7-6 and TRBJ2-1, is GAGVSQSPRYKVTKRGQDVALRCDPISGHVSLYWYRQALGQGPEFLTYFNYEAQQDKSGLPNDRFSAERPEGSISTLTIQRTEQRDSAMYRCASSLERLAGGLFGNEQFFGPGTRLTVL.